Included here is one T cell receptor beta chain sequence, with context. The sample comes from a study of blood T cell repertoires in COVID-19. Study-level background: Samples of COVID-19 (acute and convalescent) were obtained from the United States, Italy and Spain. Sample material is recorded as cDNA or gDNA derived from T cells, B-cell-depleted T cells, or PBMCs.

Trimming removed 10 bases from V and 2 bases from J, with 9 bases in between. This CDR3 has 11 residues. Germline values: CDR1 LNHDA, CDR2 SQIVND (reference sequence). As handled by the study authors: Amplification of reference gene primers provided the estimated nucleated cell counts. The table came from immunoSEQ multiplex PCR; TCRdb's copy has only in-frame clones and leaves some out. The DNA gave D and trimming, while V, J and clone size come from that table. This sample has 100,000 to 150,000 clones, with more than 60% found just once. This TCR was sampled from a woman between 65 and 79 years old with acute or convalescent COVID-19. The chain links TRBV19 to TRBJ2-7; D possibly corresponds to TRBD1 (5 bases). Sequences were obtained from peripheral blood. CDR3 protein: CAKQVPYEQYF. The CDR3 DNA is TGTGCCAAACAGGTTCCCTACGAGCAGTACTTC.